This T cell receptor (beta chain) was identified in a study of CD8 T cells in ankylosing spondylitis. A note on this clonotype: Its antigen is not known.

The study, taken as a whole, reports: A number of the motif variants had already been described in reactive arthritis synovial fluid and blood. Clones linked to disease, bearing a CD8+ phenotype, were relatively rare in peripheral blood. Among TCR beta sequences, a motif of several highly homologous variants appeared characteristic of ankylosing spondylitis blood.

Quantitative 5'-RACE was performed with molecular barcodes, and it yielded the TCR beta libraries. In TCRdb, the 5' RACE reads were re-called with MiXCR into one record per CDR3 protein. The sample includes approximately 540,000 distinct CDR3 sequences, about an eighth seen only once; the top ten take approximately 6.3%. Sequencing used blood, either unsorted or a sorted T cell fraction (not recorded which). The receptor was derived from a male donor with ankylosing spondylitis.

The CDR3 reads CSRVGSSNEQFF. CDR3 nucleotide sequence: TGCAGCCGTGTTGGGAGCAGCAATGAGCAGTTCTTC. This chain uses TRBV29-1 with TRBJ2-1, with D possibly TRBD2 on 5 matching bases. V lost 8 bases to trimming and J lost 6 bases, with 14 bases between them. Germline assignment: CDR1 SQVTM and CDR2 ANQGSEA. The CDR3 contains 12 residues.